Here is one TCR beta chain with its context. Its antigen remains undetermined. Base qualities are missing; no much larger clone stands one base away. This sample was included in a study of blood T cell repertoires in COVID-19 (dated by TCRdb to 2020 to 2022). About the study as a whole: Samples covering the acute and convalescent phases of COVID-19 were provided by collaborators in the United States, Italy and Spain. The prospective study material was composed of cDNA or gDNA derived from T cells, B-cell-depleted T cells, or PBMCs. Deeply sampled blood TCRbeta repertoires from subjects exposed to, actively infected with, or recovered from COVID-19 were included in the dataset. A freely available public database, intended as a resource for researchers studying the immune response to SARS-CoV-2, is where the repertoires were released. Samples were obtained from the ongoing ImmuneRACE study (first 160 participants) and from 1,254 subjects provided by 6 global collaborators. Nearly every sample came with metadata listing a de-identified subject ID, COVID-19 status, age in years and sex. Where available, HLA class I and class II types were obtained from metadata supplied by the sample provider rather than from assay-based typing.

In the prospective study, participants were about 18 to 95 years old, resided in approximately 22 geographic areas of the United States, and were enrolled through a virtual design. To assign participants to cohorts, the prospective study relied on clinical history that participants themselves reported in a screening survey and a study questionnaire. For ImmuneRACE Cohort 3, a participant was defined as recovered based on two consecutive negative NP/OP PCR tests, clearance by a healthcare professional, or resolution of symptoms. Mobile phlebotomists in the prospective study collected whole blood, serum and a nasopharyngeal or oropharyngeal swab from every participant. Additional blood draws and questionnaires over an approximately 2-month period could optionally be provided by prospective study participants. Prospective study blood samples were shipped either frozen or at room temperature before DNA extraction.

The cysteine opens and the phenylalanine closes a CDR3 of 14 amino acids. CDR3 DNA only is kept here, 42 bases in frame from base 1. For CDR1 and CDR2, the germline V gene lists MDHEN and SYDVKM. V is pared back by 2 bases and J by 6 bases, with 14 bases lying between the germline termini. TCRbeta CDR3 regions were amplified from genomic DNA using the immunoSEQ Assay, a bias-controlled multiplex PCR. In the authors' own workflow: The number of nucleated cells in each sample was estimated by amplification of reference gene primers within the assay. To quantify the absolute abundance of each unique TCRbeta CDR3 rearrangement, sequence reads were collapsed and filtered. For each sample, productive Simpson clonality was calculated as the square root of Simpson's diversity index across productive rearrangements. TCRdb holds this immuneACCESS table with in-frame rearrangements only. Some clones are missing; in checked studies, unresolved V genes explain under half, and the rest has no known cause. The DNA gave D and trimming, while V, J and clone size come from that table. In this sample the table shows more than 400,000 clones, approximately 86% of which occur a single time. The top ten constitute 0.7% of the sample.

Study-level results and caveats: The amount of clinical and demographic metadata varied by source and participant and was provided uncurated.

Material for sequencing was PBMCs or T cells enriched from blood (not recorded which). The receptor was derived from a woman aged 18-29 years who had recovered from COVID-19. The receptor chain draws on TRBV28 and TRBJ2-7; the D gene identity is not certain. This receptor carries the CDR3 CASSLLIEAPEQYF. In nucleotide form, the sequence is TGTGCCAGCAGTTTACTAATCGAAGCCCCCGAGCAGTACTTC.